The 27 T cell receptor beta chains given below trace back to one sample, sequenced in a study of shared clonotypes between healthy human individuals. The assay was immunoSEQ multiplex PCR, and TCRdb's table has in-frame clones only and misses some. The sample consists of approximately 82,000 clones, roughly three fifths of them appearing once. Sequenced sample: memory CD8+ T cells sorted from blood. The sample's subset: CD45RO+ cells pooled with CCR7-negative TemRA cells. These receptors were collected from a man aged 25-45 years in good health.

This clone appeared many times. The chain recombines TRBV19 with TRBJ2-3; D ambiguous. Germline V gene data show CDR1 as LNHDA and CDR2 as SQIVND (reference sequence). The CDR3 totals 14 residues. Trimming shortened V by 4 bases and J by 0 bases, and 8 bases separated the two germline ends. The CDR3 coding sequence is TGTGCCAGTAGTACGTTGACTAGCACAGATACGCAGTATTTT. This gives the protein CASSTLTSTDTQYF.

The V call is TRBV29-1, the J call TRBJ2-1; D not resolved. Germline V gives CDR1 SQVTM, CDR2 ANQGSEA. The V gene lost 3 bases and the J gene lost 4 bases, with 16 bases spanning the gap. CDR3 size: 15 residues. The CDR3 reads CSVEIAETVYNEQFF. CDR3 DNA sequence: TGCAGCGTTGAGATAGCCGAAACAGTTTACAATGAGCAGTTCTTC.

This clone came up once. The gene calls are TRBV5-4 and TRBJ2-1, with a weak D call TRBD1 (6 bases). From germline, CDR1 is SGHNT and CDR2 YYREEE (reference sequence). Trimming cost V 0 bases and J 5 bases, with 12 bases left between them. The length of the CDR3 is 15 residues. The CDR3, as DNA: TGTGCCAGCAGCTTGGGGCGGACAGTAGACAATGAGCAGTTCTTC. Its protein is CASSLGRTVDNEQFF. The variable domain in full, with the rest retrieved from reference TRBV5-4 and TRBJ2-1, is ETGVTQSPTHLIKTRGQQVTLRCSSQSGHNTVSWYQQALGQGPQFIFQYYREEENGRGNFPPRFSGLQFPNYSSELNVNALELDDSALYLCASSLGRTVDNEQFFGPGTRLTVL.

The rearrangement joins TRBV1 to TRBJ2-7; TRBD2 was called by the table and not checked on the DNA. TRBV1 is a recognized pseudogene. The CDR3 consists of 15 residues. For the CDR3, the DNA is TGCACCAGCAGCCAAGATGGTCTAGCTACCTACGAGCAGTACTTC. Protein: CTSSQDGLATYEQYF.

V gene TRBV6-1 combines with J gene TRBJ2-3; D call uncertain. Trimming removed 5 bases from V and 2 bases from J, with 11 bases in between. CDR3 length: 14 amino acids. Germline CDR1 is MNHNS and CDR2 is SASEGT. CDR3 loop: CASSLVVSTDTQYF. The CDR3 DNA reads TGTGCCAGCAGTCTTGTAGTATCCACAGATACGCAGTATTTT.

The V call is TRBV6-4, the J call TRBJ2-2; possibly TRBD1 for D (6 bases). CDR3 length: 15 amino acids. Germline V gene sequence: CDR1 MRHNA, CDR2 SNTAGT. V lost 5 bases and J 1 base, leaving 11 bases between the germline ends. The DNA of the CDR3 is TGTGCCAGCAGTCCGGGACACGTGAACACCGGGGAGCTGTTTTTT. Translated, it gives CASSPGHVNTGELFF.

The chain recombines TRBV6-1 with TRBJ2-6; D remains ambiguous. The ends were cut back, 2 bases at V and 0 bases at J, with 5 bases in the middle. Germline V lookup: CDR1 MNHNS, CDR2 SASEGT. The CDR3 has 15 residues. As DNA, the CDR3 is TGTGCCAGCAGTGAAAGGAACTCTGGGGCCAACGTCCTGACTTTC. Its translation is CASSERNSGANVLTF.

This CDR3 reads CSVGTPANTGELFF. The CDR3 DNA reads TGCAGCGTTGGGACGCCCGCGAACACCGGGGAGCTGTTTTTT. The genes are TRBV29-1 and TRBJ2-2; D uncertain. V lost 4 bases to trimming and J lost 0 bases, with 9 bases between them. Germline assignment: CDR1 SQVTM and CDR2 ANQGSEA. This CDR3 is 14 amino acids long.

The V and J genes are TRBV5-4 and TRBJ2-2; no reliable D call. V was trimmed by 2 bases and J by 2 bases, leaving 1 base between them. CDR1 is SGHNT, CDR2 YYREEE, per germline (reference sequence). The CDR3 runs to 12 residues. CDR3 loop: CASSFNTGELFF. The CDR3 nucleotides read TGTGCCAGCAGCTTTAACACCGGGGAGCTGTTTTTT.

The chain couples TRBV4-1 to TRBJ1-1, with D maybe TRBD1 (6 bases). CDR3 length: 18 residues. Per the germline V gene, CDR1 is MGHRA and CDR2 is YSYEKL. V lost 2 bases and J lost 7, with 26 bases in between. The CDR3 reads CASSQFLGTGLVQDEAFF. CDR3 coding DNA: TGCGCCAGCAGCCAATTCCTGGGTACAGGGCTTGTCCAGGATGAAGCTTTCTTT.

This chain joins TRBV7-2 and TRBJ2-1, with a possible D match to TRBD2 (5 bases). The CDR3 consists of 14 residues. V was clipped by 5 bases and J by 5 bases, with 13 bases between them. Germline V CDR1 and CDR2: SGHTA, FQGNSA. The CDR3 loop reads CASSSRGNHNEQFF. CDR3 DNA: TGTGCCAGCAGCAGCCGGGGTAACCACAATGAGCAGTTCTTC.

J is TRBJ2-3 and V is TRBV6-4, with 7 bases that match TRBD1. The germline gives CDR1 MRHNA, CDR2 SNTAGT. V dropped 0 bases and J dropped 4; count of bases not matched to a gene: 1. The CDR3 runs to 14 residues. CDR3 amino acids: CASSDSQGPDTQYF. In DNA form, the CDR3 reads TGTGCCAGCAGTGACTCACAGGGGCCAGATACGCAGTATTTT.

The J gene is TRBJ2-1, the V gene TRBV19; a possible D gene is TRBD1 (6 bases). The ends were cut back, 5 bases at V and 2 bases at J, with 16 bases in the middle. The germline CDR1 and CDR2 sequences are LNHDA and SQIVND (reference sequence). This CDR3 has 16 amino acids. Here the CDR3 reads CASSEPSGQTYNEQFF. DNA of the CDR3: TGTGCCAGTAGTGAGCCCTCGGGACAAACCTACAATGAGCAGTTCTTC.

Comments on this clone: The germline gene is not matched at one end of the junction; a read error may be the cause. This rearrangement joins TRBV10-2 to TRBJ2-7, with TRBD1 identical over 9 bases. This CDR3 is built from 14 residues. Per germline, CDR1 WSHSY and CDR2 SAAADI. The CDR3 nucleotides read TGTGCCAGCAGTGCCTCGACAGGGGGCTACGAGCAGTACTTC. Translating gives CASSASTGGYEQYF.

This clone showed up just a few times. This chain joins TRBV27 and TRBJ1-2, with a weak D call TRBD1 (5 bases). Germline V CDR1 and CDR2: MNHEY, SMNVEV (reference sequence). V was cut by 5 bases and J by 4 bases, with 14 bases left in between. The CDR3 length is 14 residues. CDR3 sequence: CASSPQTDVYGYTF. CDR3 bases: TGTGCCAGCAGTCCTCAGACAGACGTCTATGGCTACACCTTC.

The chain recombines TRBV12-1 with TRBJ2-1; the D call of TRBD1 is as the table states it, not checked on the DNA. TRBV12-1 is tagged as a pseudogene. The CDR3 is 12 amino acids. CDR3 in DNA: TGTGCCAGCAGCTTGCAGGTTCGTGAGCAGTTCTTC. Protein product: CASSLQVREQFF.

This clone was seen many times. The genes are TRBV4-3 and TRBJ2-6; 9 nucleotides line up with TRBD1. Germline V gene sequence: CDR1 LGHNA, CDR2 YSLEER. The V segment lost 5 bases and the J segment 3 bases; nucleotides outside the gene matches: 17. There are 20 residues in the CDR3. CDR3 coding DNA: TGCGCCAGCAGCTACCAAGTGGGGACAGGGTCTTCATTTGGGGCCAACGTCCTGACTTTC. This translates into CASSYQVGTGSSFGANVLTF.

This chain's CDR3 is CASSLTRAGGNQPQHF. DNA of the CDR3: TGTGCCAGCAGTTTAACCCGGGCAGGAGGAAATCAGCCCCAGCATTTT. The chain links TRBV28 to TRBJ1-5, with D unclear. V was shortened by 2 bases and J by 4 bases, with 15 bases between the two germline ends. Germline CDR1 reads MDHEN; CDR2 reads SYDVKM. This CDR3 has 16 residues.

Here the CDR3 reads CASRPQTVYEQYF. In DNA, the CDR3 is TGTGCCAGCCGACCTCAGACAGTATACGAGCAGTACTTC. The chain is built from TRBV21-1 and TRBJ2-7; whether TRBD1, the table's D call, matches the DNA was not checked. TRBV21-1 is labeled a pseudogene. The CDR3 spans 13 residues.

This clone was recorded many times. This rearrangement joins TRBV7-9 to TRBJ2-3; the D is unclear. The ends were cut back, 5 bases at V and 1 base at J, with 7 bases in the middle. Germline CDR1 SEHNR, CDR2 FQNEAQ (reference sequence). The CDR3 totals 13 residues. In DNA form, the CDR3 reads TGTGCCAGCAGCCCCGGTGGCACAGATACGCAGTATTTT. This encodes CASSPGGTDTQYF.

The rearrangement links TRBV14 to TRBJ2-7, with 8 positions matching TRBD1. This CDR3 is built from 16 residues. The V and J ends lost 2 bases and 2 bases, in that order; junction bases with no gene match: 8. The germline gives CDR1 SGHDN, CDR2 FVKESK. The CDR3 sequence: CASSQLGTGLTYEQYF. CDR3 in DNA: TGTGCCAGCAGCCAACTCGGGACAGGCCTTACCTACGAGCAGTACTTC. The complete variable domain, with remaining parts taken from reference TRBV14 and TRBJ2-7, reads EAGVTQFPSHSVIEKGQTVTLRCDPISGHDNLYWYRRVMGKEIKFLLHFVKESKQDESGMPNNRFLAERTGGTYSTLKVQPAELEDSGVYFCASSQLGTGLTYEQYFGPGTRLTVT.

The rearrangement uses TRBV5-1 and TRBJ2-1; D unclear. CDR1 SGHRS and CDR2 YFSETQ come from the germline V gene. The CDR3 runs to 15 residues. Trimming took 6 bases from V and 0 from J, leaving 13 bases between them. CDR3 loop: CASTRGMSSYNEQFF. Here the CDR3 DNA reads TGCGCCAGCACACGCGGCATGAGCTCCTACAATGAGCAGTTCTTC.

The chain is built from TRBV11-2 and TRBJ2-1; no clear D gene. CDR3 length: 14 amino acids. The V gene's germline CDR1 is SGHAT and CDR2 FQNNGV. V was cut by 0 bases and J by 3 bases, with 6 bases left in between. DNA for the CDR3: TGTGCCAGCAGCTTAGATACGTTCTACAATGAGCAGTTCTTC. Its protein is CASSLDTFYNEQFF.

The rearrangement links TRBV29-1 to TRBJ2-1, with 16 nucleotides matching TRBD2. Germline-derived CDR1 and CDR2 are SQVTM and ANQGSEA. The junction had 13 bases not matched to a gene; V was cut back by 2 bases and J by 6 bases. The CDR3 is 19 amino acids. DNA of the CDR3: TGCAGCGTTGAACGAAAGGGACTAGCGGGAGGGCCCTTCCTCAATGAGCAGTTCTTC. This sequence encodes CSVERKGLAGGPFLNEQFF.

This chain joins TRBV7-9 and TRBJ2-1; TRBD2 matches 8 bases. V gave up 4 bases and J gave up 3 bases; unmatched junction bases: 5. CDR3 length: 15 residues. The germline V gene encodes CDR1 SEHNR and CDR2 FQNEAQ (reference sequence). The CDR3 here is CASSSTGTSYNEQFF. As DNA, the CDR3 is TGTGCCAGCAGCTCAACCGGGACTAGCTACAATGAGCAGTTCTTC.

This clone showed up just a few times. The CDR3 is CASSSGDGSYGYTF. In DNA, the CDR3 is TGTGCCAGCAGTTCGGGGGACGGCAGCTATGGCTACACCTTC. V is TRBV6-5 and J is TRBJ1-2; weak D call: TRBD1 (5 bases). The V end lost 4 bases, the J end lost 4 bases, and 13 bases lay between the germline ends. The germline V gene has CDR1 MNHEY and CDR2 SVGAGI. The CDR3 has 14 amino acids.

V and J are TRBV9 and TRBJ1-5; perhaps TRBD1 as D (6 bases). The CDR3 loop spans 15 amino acids. CDR1 is SGDLS and CDR2 is YYNGEE in the germline V gene. V was pared by 1 base and J by 3 bases, with 11 bases between. CDR3 DNA: TGTGCCAGCAGCGTAAACTGGGGGCTCAATCAGCCCCAGCATTTT. It translates to CASSVNWGLNQPQHF.